A single sample gave rise to the 10 T cell receptor beta chains below, sequenced in a study of blood T cells in healthy people across ages. Next came a second PCR, run for about 7 to 12 cycles, which used a sample-barcoded 5' primer along with a J-beta primer mix. Via MiXCR, TCRdb re-called the 5' RACE reads, giving one row per CDR3 protein. The sample records under 800,000 distinct CDR3 sequences, roughly 41% being singletons. Input material: blood. Every receptor here comes from a woman aged 60 to 75 in good health.

The sample holds a few counts of this clonotype. The chain carries TRBV10-3 and TRBJ2-3; maybe TRBD2 (5 bases). Per the germline V gene, CDR1 is ENHRY and CDR2 is SYGVKD. V was clipped by 2 bases and J by 3 bases, with 9 bases between them. This CDR3 contains 14 residues. Here the CDR3 reads CAISEASGTDTQYF. In DNA, the CDR3 is TGTGCCATCAGTGAGGCCTCGGGGACAGATACGCAGTATTTT.

Ten or more counts support this clonotype. The chain combines TRBV12-3 or TRBV12-4 with TRBJ2-3, with TRBD2 matching over 11 bases. V lost 6 bases and J lost 1; bases outside the gene matches: 0. CDR3 size: 14 residues. CDR3 nucleotides: TGTGCCAGCAGACTAGCGGGAGGCACAGATACGCAGTATTTT. Translation gives CASRLAGGTDTQYF.

The chain combines TRBV29-1 with TRBJ2-2, with 7 bases fitting TRBD2. CDR3 length: 16 amino acids. V trimming: 3 bases; J trimming: 6 bases; junction bases outside the gene matches: 13. Germline V gene sequence: CDR1 SQVTM, CDR2 ANQGSEA. The CDR3 coding sequence is TGCAGCGTTGAGGGGGGGTTACTGGCGGGAGCCGGGGAGCTGTTTTTT. This encodes CSVEGGLLAGAGELFF.

The chain has TRBV10-3 and TRBJ2-7; 8 positions match TRBD1. The trim removed 7 bases at V and 5 bases at J, leaving 7 bases unmatched. The length of the CDR3 is 13 residues. The germline gives CDR1 ENHRY, CDR2 SYGVKD. The CDR3 sequence: CAINGDRRNEQYF. The CDR3 bases are TGTGCCATCAACGGGGACAGGAGGAACGAGCAGTACTTC.

The chain joins TRBV20-1 to TRBJ2-7; D may match TRBD1 or TRBD2 (6 bases each). Germline V gives CDR1 DFQATT, CDR2 SNEGSKA (reference sequence). The CDR3 spans 16 residues. The V end lost 5 bases, the J end lost 7 bases, and 27 bases lay between the germline ends. CDR3 region: CSALSYSGASYNEQYF. In nucleotides, the CDR3 is TGCAGTGCTTTGTCCTACTCGGGGGCCTCCTACAATGAGCAGTACTTC.

The chain is built from TRBV4-2 and TRBJ2-1, with 7 bases that match TRBD2. CDR3 length equals 17 residues. With V trimmed by 5 bases and J by 2 bases, 12 bases remained unmatched. CDR1 is LGHNA and CDR2 is YNFKEQ in the germline V gene. The CDR3 nucleotides are TGTGCCAGCAGCGCAACCCCTACTAGCGTCACCTACAATGAGCAGTTCTTC. Protein: CASSATPTSVTYNEQFF.

This clonotype was detected only a few times. The rearrangement uses TRBV29-1 and TRBJ2-3; TRBD2 matches at 13 bases. The CDR3 loop spans 15 amino acids. V lost 5 bases to trimming and J lost 2 bases; unmatched junction nucleotides: 4. CDR1 and CDR2 (germline): SQVTM, ANQGSEA. This chain's CDR3 is CSVRTSGGFTDTQYF. CDR3 coding DNA: TGCAGCGTTAGGACTAGCGGGGGATTCACAGATACGCAGTATTTT.

The chain has TRBV20-1 and TRBJ2-1; tentatively, D is TRBD1 or TRBD2 (5 bases each). V was shortened by 3 bases and J by 5 bases, with 11 bases between the two germline ends. The CDR3 is made up of 13 amino acids. Germline V gene sequence: CDR1 DFQATT, CDR2 SNEGSKA (reference sequence). CDR3 in amino acids: CSASLGDHNEQFF. As DNA, the CDR3 is TGCAGTGCTAGTTTGGGGGACCACAATGAGCAGTTCTTC.

This clonotype was seen only a few times. J is TRBJ2-7 and V is TRBV4-3; D unresolved. This CDR3 is 13 amino acids long. CDR1 is LGHNA and CDR2 is YSLEER in the germline V gene. Between the trimmed V and J ends, which lost 0 bases and 3 bases, there was a span of 6 bases. This CDR3 is CASSQEIYYEQYF. The CDR3 DNA follows: TGCGCCAGCAGCCAAGAGATATACTACGAGCAGTACTTC.

This clonotype was seen at least ten times. The gene calls are TRBV7-9 and TRBJ2-7, with 7 bases fitting TRBD1. This CDR3 spans 14 amino acids. Germline values: CDR1 SEHNR, CDR2 FQNEAQ (reference sequence). Trimming took 5 bases from V and 0 from J; bases not matched to a gene: 4. DNA of the CDR3: TGTGCCAGCAGCCGCCGGGACAGCTCCTACGAGCAGTACTTC. It translates to CASSRRDSSYEQYF. Full variable domain (remainder filled in from reference TRBV7-9 and TRBJ2-7): DTGVSQNPRHKITKRGQNVTFRCDPISEHNRLYWYRQTLGQGPEFLTYFQNEAQLEKSRLLSDRFSAERPKGSFSTLEIQRTEQGDSAMYLCASSRRDSSYEQYFGPGTRLTVT.